The 25 T cell receptor beta chains given below trace back to one sample, sequenced in a study of blood T cell repertoires in COVID-19. Measured with immunoSEQ multiplex PCR; TCRdb has only the in-frame clones, and not every one. The repertoire holds 200,000 or so clones, with less than 90% as singletons. The specimen was peripheral blood. The receptors originated from a man in his 70s with acute or convalescent COVID-19.

The chain links TRBV9 to TRBJ2-1, with 11 bases lining up with TRBD2. Germline V lookup: CDR1 SGDLS, CDR2 YYNGEE. Trimming cost V 4 bases and J 1 base; bases outside gene matches: 10. This CDR3 spans 18 amino acids. The CDR3 DNA reads TGTGCCAGCAGCTTAGTCCCTAGCGGGAGGCCATCCTACAATGAGCAGTTCTTC. Translated, it gives CASSLVPSGRPSYNEQFF.

The gene calls are TRBV7-9 and TRBJ1-4; 9 nucleotides agree with TRBD1. CDR3 length: 15 amino acids. Per the germline V gene, CDR1 is SEHNR and CDR2 is FQNEAQ (reference sequence). V lost 4 bases and J lost 7; bases outside the gene matches: 7. CDR3 DNA sequence: TGTGCCAGCAGCTCGGGACAGGGAGGCGCTGAAAAACTGTTTTTT. Its protein is CASSSGQGGAEKLFF.

This chain uses TRBV7-9 with TRBJ1-2; tentative D call: TRBD1 (6 bases). V shed 4 bases and J shed 8 bases, with 14 bases lying between them. The CDR3 spans 13 residues. The germline gives CDR1 SEHNR, CDR2 FQNEAQ (reference sequence). Here the CDR3 reads CASSSAGAGGYTF. The CDR3 DNA sequence: TGTGCCAGCAGCTCCGCAGGGGCCGGCGGCTACACCTTC.

V gene TRBV9 combines with J gene TRBJ2-6, with a tentative D call TRBD1 (6 bases). Trimming pared 3 bases from V and 0 bases from J, leaving 19 bases between. Germline assignment: CDR1 SGDLS and CDR2 YYNGEE. CDR3 length: 19 residues. CDR3 sequence (DNA): TGTGCCAGCAGCGCCAGTCTGCGACAGGAAATCTCTGGGGCCAACGTCCTGACTTTC. It is translated as CASSASLRQEISGANVLTF.

V gene TRBV18 combines with J gene TRBJ2-6, with 10 bases identical to TRBD1. The germline V gene has CDR1 KGHSH and CDR2 LQKENI. This CDR3 has 17 residues. With 2 bases clipped from V and 4 bases from J, the junction kept 5 bases outside the gene matches. The CDR3 coding sequence is TGTGCCAGCTCACCAAGACAGGGGGCTCTAGGGGCCAACGTCCTGACTTTC. Amino acids: CASSPRQGALGANVLTF.

The chain recombines TRBV19 with TRBJ2-1; 11 nucleotides line up with TRBD2. The J segment lost 1 base and the V segment lost 5 bases, leaving 13 bases of the junction unmatched. The CDR3 spans 19 residues. Germline V gene lookup returns CDR1 LNHDA and CDR2 SQIVND (reference sequence). The CDR3 reads CASSPGTSGLRSSYNEQFF. The CDR3 region has the DNA TGTGCCAGTAGTCCCGGGACTAGCGGACTCAGATCATCCTACAATGAGCAGTTCTTC.

V and J are TRBV6-2 or TRBV6-3 and TRBJ2-2; weak D call: TRBD1 (6 bases). The ends were cut back, 5 bases at V and 0 bases at J, with 10 bases in the middle. The CDR3 sequence is 15 residues long. Germline CDR1 MNHEY, CDR2 SVGEGT. The DNA for the CDR3 is TGTGCCAGCAGTCTCAGGGGTACGAACACCGGGGAGCTGTTTTTT. Protein: CASSLRGTNTGELFF.

The V and J genes are TRBV19 and TRBJ2-7, with 10 bases matching TRBD1. The CDR3 is 16 residues long. Germline V gene sequence: CDR1 LNHDA, CDR2 SQIVND (reference sequence). V shed 5 bases, J shed 3 bases, and the junction held 10 bases outside the gene matches. CDR3 protein: CASSDPGGTGVYEQYF. The CDR3 nucleotides read TGTGCCAGTAGTGACCCCGGTGGGACAGGGGTCTACGAGCAGTACTTC.

The chain links TRBV28 to TRBJ2-5; D remains unclear. The V gene lost 5 bases and the J gene lost 5 bases, with 9 bases spanning the gap. Germline CDR1 MDHEN, CDR2 SYDVKM. The CDR3 has 12 residues. CDR3 sequence reads: CASSPILETQYF. DNA for the CDR3: TGTGCCAGCAGTCCTATCCTCGAGACCCAGTACTTC.

The chain links TRBV10-3 to TRBJ2-3; 9 nucleotides align to TRBD1. The J segment lost 5 bases and the V segment lost 8 bases, leaving 8 bases of the junction unmatched. CDR1 is ENHRY, CDR2 SYGVKD, per germline. The CDR3 extends over 14 amino acids. CDR3 in amino acids: CAIRRDREVDTQYF. The CDR3 nucleotides read TGTGCCATCCGTAGGGACAGGGAGGTAGATACGCAGTATTTT.

The chain employs TRBV28 and TRBJ2-7; 12 bases line up with TRBD2. The CDR3 consists of 12 residues. V was clipped by 7 bases and J by 10 bases; unmatched bases: 5. CDR1 is MDHEN and CDR2 is SYDVKM in the germline V gene. This CDR3 reads CASTRLAGEQYF. In DNA, the CDR3 is TGTGCCAGCACCAGACTAGCGGGAGAACAGTACTTC. Using reference TRBV28 and TRBJ2-7 for the parts outside the CDR3, the full variable domain is DVKVTQSSRYLVKRTGEKVFLECVQDMDHENMFWYRQDPGLGLRLIYFSYDVKMKEKGDIPEGYSVSREKKERFSLILESASTNQTSMYLCASTRLAGEQYFGPGTRLTVT.

The chain couples TRBV12-3 or TRBV12-4 to TRBJ2-3; D gene ambiguous. Trimming took off 6 bases at V and 4 bases at J, with 8 bases between the two ends. The CDR3 is 12 amino acids. CDR3 DNA: TGTGCCAGCAGGACACTCTCAGATACGCAGTATTTT. Translated: CASRTLSDTQYF.

This sequence joins TRBV30 and TRBJ1-2; the match to TRBD1 covers 7 bases. The CDR3 sequence is 13 residues long. Trimming at V came to 0 bases and at J to 3 bases, leaving 1 base not matched to a gene. Germline V gives CDR1 GTSNPN, CDR2 SVGIG (reference sequence). CDR3 sequence: CAWSVQGYYGYTF. As DNA, the CDR3 is TGTGCCTGGAGTGTACAGGGGTACTATGGCTACACCTTC.

The chain combines TRBV5-6 with TRBJ2-7; the match to TRBD2 covers 10 bases. CDR1 and CDR2 (germline): SGHDT, YYEEEE. Losses at the gene ends were 3 bases for V and 4 bases for J; bases not matched to a gene: 4. The CDR3 is 14 residues long. In DNA, the CDR3 is TGTGCCAGCAGCTATACTAGCGGGGAATACGAGCAGTACTTC. Translating it yields CASSYTSGEYEQYF. Using reference TRBV5-6 and TRBJ2-7 for the parts outside the CDR3, the full variable domain is DAGVTQSPTHLIKTRGQQVTLRCSPKSGHDTVSWYQQALGQGPQFIFQYYEEEERQRGNFPDRFSGHQFPNYSSELNVNALLLGDSALYLCASSYTSGEYEQYFGPGTRLTVT.

This sequence joins TRBV3-1 (or the pseudogene TRBV3-2) and TRBJ2-3, with D possibly being TRBD2 (5 bases). Germline V gene sequence: CDR1 LGHDT, CDR2 YNNKEL (reference sequence). This CDR3 comprises 12 residues. V lost 6 bases to trimming and J lost 11 bases, with 15 bases between them. CDR3 DNA sequence: TGTGCCAGCAGACCCACTAGAGGTTTGCAGTATTTT. Its translation: CASRPTRGLQYF.

The chain joins TRBV11-2 to TRBJ1-1; the D is unclear. Per germline, CDR1 SGHAT and CDR2 FQNNGV. V dropped 4 bases and J dropped 0 bases, with 15 bases sitting between them. CDR3 length equals 16 residues. CDR3 sequence reads: CASSSTAVQMNTEAFF. The CDR3 DNA is TGTGCCAGCAGCTCAACCGCAGTTCAGATGAACACTGAAGCTTTCTTT.

J is TRBJ2-3 and V is TRBV2; possibly TRBD2 for D (6 bases). The V and J ends lost 4 bases and 5 bases respectively, with 19 bases between them. CDR3 length equals 16 residues. CDR1 and CDR2 (germline): SNHLY, FYNNEI. CDR3 DNA: TGTGCCAGCAGTGTAAACGCGGGGACCCACTTAGATACGCAGTATTTT. Amino acid sequence: CASSVNAGTHLDTQYF.

The chain uses TRBV7-3 and TRBJ2-6; TRBD2 might be the D (5 bases). With 4 bases removed from V and 2 bases from J, the gap between germline ends came to 9 bases. CDR3 size: 15 residues. CDR1 and CDR2 (germline): SGHTA, FQGTGA. The CDR3 loop is CASSSPRAGANVLTF. The CDR3 DNA reads as TGTGCCAGCAGCTCCCCGAGGGCTGGGGCCAACGTCCTGACTTTC.

The chain uses TRBV7-2 and TRBJ1-5; D is possibly TRBD1 (5 bases). The CDR3 covers 14 residues. CDR1 and CDR2 (germline): SGHTA, FQGNSA. Trimming removed 5 bases from V and 2 bases from J, with 10 bases in between. This chain's CDR3 is CASSRGGGNQPQHF. The CDR3 bases are TGTGCCAGCAGCCGGGGAGGGGGCAATCAGCCCCAGCATTTT.

V gene TRBV2 combines with J gene TRBJ1-1; D uncertain. The length of the CDR3 is 14 residues. With 7 bases removed from V and 4 bases from J, the gap between germline ends came to 16 bases. CDR1 SNHLY and CDR2 FYNNEI come from the germline V gene. The CDR3 coding sequence is TGTGCCAGCACTAACAGCTACCTTGGCACTGAAGCTTTCTTT. This encodes CASTNSYLGTEAFF.

There are a few counts of this clone. This chain uses TRBV5-4 with TRBJ2-1; D is perhaps TRBD2 (5 bases). Between the trimmed V and J ends, which lost 2 bases and 9 bases, there was a span of 15 bases. CDR3 size: 14 residues. In germline, CDR1 is SGHNT, CDR2 YYREEE (reference sequence). In DNA, the CDR3 is TGTGCCAGCAGCTTCCCCCCGGGAAGCGGTGAGCAGTTCTTC. Protein: CASSFPPGSGEQFF.

This clone showed up just a few times. The chain combines TRBV7-3 with TRBJ2-1, with 12 bases fitting TRBD2. Looked up from germline, CDR1 is SGHTA and CDR2 is FQGTGA. Trimming cost V 4 bases and J 6 bases; bases outside gene matches: 4. The CDR3 totals 15 residues. The CDR3 nucleotides are TGTGCCAGCAGCTCCGGGACTAGCGGGTTCAATGAGCAGTTCTTC. The encoded protein is CASSSGTSGFNEQFF.

This clone appeared once. This sequence joins TRBV10-3 and TRBJ2-5; 7 bases fit TRBD2. The V gene's germline CDR1 is ENHRY and CDR2 SYGVKD. The CDR3 extends over 15 amino acids. V shed 2 bases and J 1 base; nucleotides not matched to a gene: 4. The CDR3 loop reads CAISERGSGQETQYF. The DNA for the CDR3 is TGTGCCATCAGTGAGCGCGGGAGTGGCCAAGAGACCCAGTACTTC.

The chain carries TRBV5-1 and TRBJ2-7; D not certain. V lost 0 bases, J lost 0 bases, and 7 bases lay in between. The CDR3 length is 14 residues. The germline V gene has CDR1 SGHRS and CDR2 YFSETQ. This chain's CDR3 is CASSLESLSYEQYF. The CDR3 DNA is TGCGCCAGCAGCTTGGAAAGCCTCTCCTACGAGCAGTACTTC.

Written as DNA, the CDR3 is TGTGCCAGCAAGACGGGGATTGGGGAGCAGTACTTC. Protein product: CASKTGIGEQYF. The chain is built from TRBV27 and TRBJ2-7, with D maybe TRBD2 (5 bases). The V and J ends lost 7 bases and 7 bases respectively, with 14 bases between them. CDR1 is MNHEY, CDR2 SMNVEV, per germline (reference sequence). The CDR3 loop spans 12 amino acids.